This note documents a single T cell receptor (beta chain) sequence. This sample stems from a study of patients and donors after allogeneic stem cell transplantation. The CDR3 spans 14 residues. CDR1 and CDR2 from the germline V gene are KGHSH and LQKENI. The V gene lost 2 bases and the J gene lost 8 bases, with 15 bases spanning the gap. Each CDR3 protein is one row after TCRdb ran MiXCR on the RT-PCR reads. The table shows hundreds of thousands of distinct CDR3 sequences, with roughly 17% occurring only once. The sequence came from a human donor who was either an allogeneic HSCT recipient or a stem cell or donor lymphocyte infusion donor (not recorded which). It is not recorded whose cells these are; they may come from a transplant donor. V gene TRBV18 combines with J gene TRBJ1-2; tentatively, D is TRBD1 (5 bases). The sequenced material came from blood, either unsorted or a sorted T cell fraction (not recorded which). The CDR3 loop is CASSPGTAVVGYTF. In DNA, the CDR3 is TGTGCCAGCTCACCAGGGACGGCGGTGGTGGGCTACACCTTC.